The clone carrying this T cell receptor (beta chain) was observed a handful of times. Antigen specificity is unknown. Other DNA sequences in the sample encode the same CDR3. Sequencing used immunoSEQ multiplex PCR; TCRdb keeps in-frame clones, though not all of them. The repertoire holds about 130,000 clones, with roughly 83% as singletons. The CDR3 has 13 residues. With 1 base removed from V and 3 bases from J, the gap between germline ends came to 7 bases. Germline V gives CDR1 SGHAT, CDR2 FQNNGV. This sample stems from a study of PD-L1 blockade in urothelial cancer. Study information: Every 3 weeks, patients received intravenous atezolizumab 1,200 mg, beginning 2014. About nine tenths of the roughly 30 patients were men whose urothelial cancer was bladder-origin. Study-wide findings and caveats: Pretreatment TCR clonality in blood, when below the median, was predictive of better survival.

The time point was: pretreatment peripheral blood. Peripheral blood mononuclear cells were collected from every patient before and during treatment, yielding between 1 and 8 samples per patient. The V and J genes are TRBV11-2 and TRBJ2-7; maybe TRBD1 (5 bases). This material consisted of PBMCs, taken around atezolizumab (anti-PD-L1) treatment. The clonotype was recovered from a man over 45 with urothelial cancer. The CDR3 DNA follows: TGTGCCAGCAGCTTAGGGGGCGGCTACGAGCAGTACTTC. Translated: CASSLGGGYEQYF.